Here is one T cell receptor beta chain with its context. Its antigen is currently unknown. This record belongs to a study of T cell responses to AZD1222 COVID-19 vaccine. Study outcomes and limitations: Repertoires were obtained only post-peak T cell response. Once two AZD1222 doses were given, Spike-specific TCR breadth and depth went up. Clonal diversity was possibly underestimated; the donors were predominantly white British and more often female.

Some clones are missing from TCRdb's copy, which holds only in-frame ones; the method was immunoSEQ multiplex PCR. This table has 95,000 to 150,000 clones, 88% appearing once. With 6 bases clipped from V and 8 bases from J, the junction kept 3 bases outside the gene matches. The germline V gene has CDR1 MDHEN and CDR2 SYDVKM. The CDR3 consists of 12 residues. The source is an adult in good health. The source was peripheral blood, collected on day 0 of AZD1222 vaccination. The chain combines TRBV28 with TRBJ1-4; 7 bases match TRBD1. CDR3: CASSTGEEKLFF. The CDR3 coding sequence is TGTGCCAGCAGCACAGGGGAGGAAAAACTGTTTTTT.